These 29 T cell receptor beta chains were all obtained from the same sample, sequenced in a study of T cells after yellow fever vaccination. MiXCR, run by TCRdb on the 5' RACE reads, gives a single entry per CDR3 protein. The profile shows about 550,000 distinct CDR3 sequences, approximately 21% of them singletons. The sample in question was PBMCs, obtained 15 days after the yellow fever booster vaccination. The receptors originated from a man aged 25 to 40 who received the YFV17D yellow fever vaccine.

V is TRBV7-8 and J is TRBJ2-2; TRBD2 might be the D (6 bases). The length of the CDR3 is 16 residues. CDR1 SGHVS and CDR2 FQNEAQ come from the germline V gene. The V end was cut by 5 bases, the J end by 0 bases, with 13 bases between. The CDR3 DNA follows: TGTGCCAGCAGCCCCCTGACGGGGGCGAACACCGGGGAGCTGTTTTTT. This translates into CASSPLTGANTGELFF.

This clonotype was seen more than once but under ten times. The chain links TRBV18 to TRBJ2-4, with 8 nucleotides matching TRBD1. There are 14 residues in the CDR3. Germline V gives CDR1 KGHSH, CDR2 LQKENI. J was trimmed by 6 bases and V by 1 base; bases with no gene match: 2. Here the CDR3 reads CASSPLDRANIQYF. In DNA form, the CDR3 reads TGTGCCAGCTCACCACTGGACAGGGCAAACATTCAGTACTTC.

The chain uses TRBV6-5 and TRBJ2-1, with 12 nucleotides matching TRBD2. Germline CDR1 MNHEY, CDR2 SVGAGI. This CDR3 comprises 16 residues. J was trimmed by 9 bases and V by 0 bases; bases with no gene match: 6. The CDR3, as DNA: TGTGCCAGCAGTTACTCGGCTAGCGGGAGGGCCAGTGAGCAGTTCTTC. Its translation: CASSYSASGRASEQFF.

V and J are TRBV10-1 and TRBJ2-1; D could derive from TRBD1 or TRBD2 (5 bases each). Germline V lookup: CDR1 WNHNN, CDR2 SYGVQD (reference sequence). Trimming left V 4 bases short and J 8 bases short, with 12 bases between. The CDR3 has 13 residues. CDR3 coding DNA: TGCGCCAGCAGTGTCCTCGGGGCAGATGAGCAGTTCTTC. Translated: CASSVLGADEQFF.

The chain combines TRBV27 with TRBJ2-1; TRBD2 aligns across 13 bases. Germline V gene data show CDR1 as MNHEY and CDR2 as SMNVEV (reference sequence). J lost 8 bases, V lost 10 bases, and 8 bases had no gene match. This CDR3 region has 14 residues. CDR3 nucleotides: TGTGCCACACAACTAGCGGGAGGGCTCTATGAGCAGTTCTTC. It is translated as CATQLAGGLYEQFF.

This clonotype was seen only a few times. V is TRBV6-2 or TRBV6-3 and J is TRBJ2-7, with TRBD1 matching over 7 bases. The CDR3 extends over 15 amino acids. Germline CDR1 is MNHEY and CDR2 is SVGEGT. The J segment lost 3 bases and the V segment lost 5 bases, leaving 10 bases of the junction unmatched. The CDR3 DNA reads TGTGCCAGCAGTCCAATCGGACAGGCTAACTACGAGCAGTACTTC. Protein sequence: CASSPIGQANYEQYF.

This clonotype was observed a handful of times. The chain carries TRBV7-2 and TRBJ2-2; D is unresolved. Per germline, CDR1 SGHTA and CDR2 FQGNSA. Trimming stripped 2 bases from V and 3 bases from J, with 4 bases between. The CDR3 has 13 residues. Here the CDR3 reads CASSLKYTGELFF. CDR3 in DNA: TGTGCCAGCAGCTTAAAGTACACCGGGGAGCTGTTTTTT.

This clonotype turned up a few times. The rearrangement joins TRBV30 to TRBJ2-7; D possibly matches TRBD1 or TRBD2 (6 bases each). V lost 2 bases, J lost 4 bases, and 15 bases lay in between. CDR3 length: 14 residues. Germline V gene sequence: CDR1 GTSNPN, CDR2 SVGIG (reference sequence). The chain's CDR3 is CAWSPRGARYEQYF. CDR3 DNA sequence: TGTGCCTGGAGTCCAAGGGGGGCGCGGTACGAGCAGTACTTC.

The chain links TRBV11-2 to TRBJ2-5; TRBD2 aligns across 14 bases. The CDR3 has 18 amino acids. Looked up from germline, CDR1 is SGHAT and CDR2 is FQNNGV. V trimming: 4 bases; J trimming: 2 bases; junction bases outside the gene matches: 9. This chain's CDR3 is CASSSPTSGRAGQETQYF. The CDR3 coding sequence is TGTGCCAGCAGCTCCCCGACTAGCGGGAGGGCCGGACAAGAGACCCAGTACTTC. Combining the CDR3 with reference TRBV11-2 and TRBJ2-5 gives the whole variable domain EAGVAQSPRYKIIEKRQSVAFWCNPISGHATLYWYQQILGQGPKLLIQFQNNGVVDDSQLPKDRFSAERLKGVDSTLKIQPAKLEDSAVYLCASSSPTSGRAGQETQYFGPGTRLLVL.

The gene calls are TRBV7-8 and TRBJ2-1; no definite D call. Between the trimmed V and J ends, which lost 2 bases and 15 bases, there was a span of 11 bases. CDR3 length equals 11 residues. The germline V gene has CDR1 SGHVS and CDR2 FQNEAQ. The CDR3 loop reads CASSLKSGWFF. CDR3 bases: TGTGCCAGCAGCTTAAAATCAGGATGGTTCTTC.

For the CDR3, the DNA is TGTGCCAGCAGTTTACCTGGGGACAGGGGCGACAATCAGCCCCAGCATTTT. Translation: CASSLPGDRGDNQPQHF. This chain uses TRBV27 with TRBJ1-5, with TRBD1 matching over 10 bases. CDR3 length: 17 amino acids. J was trimmed by 3 bases and V by 2 bases; bases with no gene match: 7. CDR1 MNHEY and CDR2 SMNVEV come from the germline V gene (reference sequence).

The chain combines TRBV5-1 with TRBJ1-6, with TRBD1 matching 10 bases. CDR1 and CDR2 (germline): SGHRS, YFSETQ. This CDR3 has 16 residues. V dropped 3 bases and J dropped 8; count of bases not matched to a gene: 8. CDR3 bases: TGCGCCAGCAGCTCGACTACCGGGACAGGGGATTCACCCCTCCACTTT. It codes for CASSSTTGTGDSPLHF.

The chain is built from TRBV29-1 and TRBJ2-1; D gene ambiguous. There are 13 residues in the CDR3. In germline, CDR1 is SQVTM, CDR2 ANQGSEA. With 8 bases removed from V and 1 base from J, the gap between germline ends came to 12 bases. CDR3 coding DNA: TGCAGCACCGAGCGATCTTCCTACAATGAGCAGTTCTTC. It translates to CSTERSSYNEQFF.

In this sample, this clonotype turned up a few times. The rearrangement links TRBV12-3 or TRBV12-4 to TRBJ1-1, with D possibly being TRBD1 (6 bases). V shed 1 base and J shed 0 bases, with 12 bases lying between them. The CDR3 covers 16 residues. The CDR3 is CASSLGQGRMNTEAFF. As DNA, the CDR3 is TGTGCCAGCAGTTTAGGGCAGGGGAGAATGAACACTGAAGCTTTCTTT.

CDR3 protein: CASSPPGTANEQFF. CDR3 nucleotide sequence: TGTGCCAGCTCACCGCCCGGGACAGCAAATGAGCAGTTCTTC. The chain carries TRBV18 and TRBJ2-1; 7 positions agree with TRBD1. V trimming: 3 bases; J trimming: 7 bases; junction bases outside the gene matches: 6. Germline loops: CDR1 KGHSH, CDR2 LQKENI. This CDR3 is 14 amino acids long.

This clonotype was recorded at least ten times. The chain is built from TRBV6-2 or TRBV6-3 and TRBJ2-1; D is unclear. The CDR3 contains 15 residues. Germline V CDR1 and CDR2: MNHEY, SVGEGT. V was pared by 2 bases and J by 0 bases, with 8 bases between. The CDR3 protein is CASSYRRASYNEQFF. The CDR3 DNA sequence: TGTGCCAGCAGTTACCGCCGGGCCTCCTACAATGAGCAGTTCTTC.

This clonotype was recorded a few times. The chain links TRBV7-9 to TRBJ2-3, with D unclear. The length of the CDR3 is 17 residues. Germline assignment: CDR1 SEHNR and CDR2 FQNEAQ (reference sequence). The V end lost 4 bases, the J end lost 2 bases, and 19 bases lay between the germline ends. This chain's CDR3 is CASSSPGIPIATDTQYF. DNA of the CDR3: TGTGCCAGCAGCTCACCGGGTATTCCAATCGCCACAGATACGCAGTATTTT.

This clonotype was counted only a few times. This rearrangement joins TRBV11-2 to TRBJ2-4; D might be TRBD1 or TRBD2, each matching 6 bases. The length of the CDR3 is 17 residues. Trimming stripped 0 bases from V and 0 bases from J, with 12 bases between. Germline CDR1 reads SGHAT; CDR2 reads FQNNGV. In DNA form, the CDR3 reads TGTGCCAGCAGCTTAGATCGGGGGCAGATAGCCAAAAACATTCAGTACTTC. Protein product: CASSLDRGQIAKNIQYF. The full variable domain, its missing parts supplied by reference TRBV11-2 and TRBJ2-4, is EAGVAQSPRYKIIEKRQSVAFWCNPISGHATLYWYQQILGQGPKLLIQFQNNGVVDDSQLPKDRFSAERLKGVDSTLKIQPAKLEDSAVYLCASSLDRGQIAKNIQYFGAGTRLSVL.

The chain recombines TRBV7-2 with TRBJ2-1; 9 bases match TRBD2. V was clipped by 5 bases and J by 2 bases; unmatched bases: 4. The CDR3 is 15 residues long. Germline V lookup: CDR1 SGHTA, CDR2 FQGNSA. The CDR3 sequence is CASSILAGAYNEQFF. The CDR3 nucleotides are TGTGCCAGCAGCATATTAGCGGGAGCCTACAATGAGCAGTTCTTC.

This sequence joins TRBV20-1 and TRBJ2-6; no clear D. The germline gives CDR1 DFQATT, CDR2 SNEGSKA (reference sequence). V lost 0 bases, J lost 2 bases, and 20 bases lay in between. CDR3 length: 19 amino acids. The CDR3 DNA is TGCAGTGCTAGAGATCTTTTGGCTGGTGGAGTACCTGGGGCCAACGTCCTGACTTTC. Its protein is CSARDLLAGGVPGANVLTF.

This clonotype was counted only a few times. The V and J genes are TRBV11-2 and TRBJ1-4; D gene uncertain. Germline CDR1 is SGHAT and CDR2 is FQNNGV. V was pared by 3 bases and J by 3 bases, with 5 bases between. This CDR3 has 13 amino acids. The CDR3 DNA sequence: TGTGCCAGCAGCTTTAGGCCTAATGAAAAACTGTTTTTT. It specifies CASSFRPNEKLFF.

This rearrangement joins TRBV10-3 to TRBJ2-3; D tentatively fits TRBD1 or TRBD2 (5 bases each). V dropped 0 bases and J dropped 9 bases, with 16 bases sitting between them. From germline, CDR1 is ENHRY and CDR2 SYGVKD. The CDR3 has 15 amino acids. The CDR3 region has the DNA TGTGCCATCAGTGAGTCGATAGGGGCCGGGAACACGCAGTATTTT. Protein: CAISESIGAGNTQYF.

The chain recombines TRBV7-2 with TRBJ2-1, with 9 bases fitting TRBD2. Trimming at V came to 1 base and at J to 6 bases, leaving 4 bases not matched to a gene. The CDR3 totals 15 residues. The germline gives CDR1 SGHTA, CDR2 FQGNSA. The CDR3 spells CASSLVVAGANEQFF. DNA of the CDR3: TGTGCCAGCAGCTTAGTTGTAGCGGGAGCCAATGAGCAGTTCTTC.

The sample holds a few counts of this clonotype. The CDR3: CSATPTDYTGELFF. CDR3 bases: TGCAGTGCTACGCCGACAGATTACACCGGGGAGCTGTTTTTT. The chain links TRBV20-1 to TRBJ2-2; D may be TRBD1 (5 bases). Trimming left V 4 bases short and J 3 bases short, with 12 bases between. CDR1 is DFQATT, CDR2 SNEGSKA, per germline (reference sequence). This CDR3 contains 14 residues.

This rearrangement joins TRBV3-1 to TRBJ1-2, with 8 bases fitting TRBD1. The germline V gene has CDR1 LGHDT and CDR2 YNNKEL (reference sequence). Germline trimming cut 5 bases from V and 2 bases from J; bases unmatched to any gene: 4. The CDR3 spans 14 residues. CDR3 DNA: TGTGCCAGCAGCACTCGGACAGGGAACTATGGCTACACCTTC. The encoded protein is CASSTRTGNYGYTF.

This chain connects TRBV7-7 to TRBJ2-5, with TRBD2 as a possible D gene (6 bases). Germline V CDR1 and CDR2: SSHAT, FNYEAQ (reference sequence). The CDR3 contains 11 residues. The CDR3 sequence: CASGRKETQYF. CDR3 DNA: TGTGCTAGCGGTCGGAAAGAGACCCAGTACTTC.

This clonotype was seen only a few times. The chain couples TRBV5-5 to TRBJ2-1; D is unclear. The germline V and J ends were trimmed by 1 base and 0 bases, with 8 bases remaining between them. Looked up from germline, CDR1 is SGHKS and CDR2 is YYEKEE (reference sequence). The CDR3 runs 15 residues. The CDR3 spells CASSLKYSSYNEQFF. The CDR3, as DNA: TGTGCCAGCAGCTTGAAATATAGCTCCTACAATGAGCAGTTCTTC.

This clonotype was recorded at least ten times. J is TRBJ2-5 and V is TRBV20-1; 12 bases are shared with TRBD2. J lost 6 bases, V lost 5 bases, and 7 bases had no gene match. The CDR3 runs 14 residues. Germline values: CDR1 DFQATT, CDR2 SNEGSKA (reference sequence). The CDR3 DNA follows: TGCAGTGCTCTCCCGACTAGCGGGAGTAAGACCCAGTACTTC. Translating gives CSALPTSGSKTQYF.

The V gene is TRBV6-6, the J gene TRBJ1-1; D unresolved. The CDR3 is made up of 13 amino acids. V was shortened by 6 bases and J by 8 bases, with 16 bases between the two germline ends. The germline gives CDR1 MNHNY, CDR2 SVGAGI (reference sequence). The CDR3 protein is CASREGSRTEAFF. In DNA, the CDR3 is TGTGCCAGCAGAGAAGGGTCTAGAACCGAAGCTTTCTTT.